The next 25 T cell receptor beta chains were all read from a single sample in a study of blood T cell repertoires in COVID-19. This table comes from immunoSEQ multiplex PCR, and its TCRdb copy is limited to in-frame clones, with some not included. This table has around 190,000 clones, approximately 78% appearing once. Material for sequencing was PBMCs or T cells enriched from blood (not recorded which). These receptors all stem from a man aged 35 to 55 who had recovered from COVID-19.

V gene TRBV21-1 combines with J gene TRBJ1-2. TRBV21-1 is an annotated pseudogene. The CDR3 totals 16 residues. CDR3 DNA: TGTGCCAGCAGCAAAGCTCCCAGGGAGGAGCTTTATGGCTACACCTTC. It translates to CASSKAPREELYGYTF.

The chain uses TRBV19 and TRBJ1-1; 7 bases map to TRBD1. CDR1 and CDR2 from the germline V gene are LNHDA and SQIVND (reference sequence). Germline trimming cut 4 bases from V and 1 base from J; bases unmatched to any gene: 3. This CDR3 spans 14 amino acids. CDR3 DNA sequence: TGTGCCAGTAGTAACCACAGGGGGAACACTGAAGCTTTCTTT. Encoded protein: CASSNHRGNTEAFF.

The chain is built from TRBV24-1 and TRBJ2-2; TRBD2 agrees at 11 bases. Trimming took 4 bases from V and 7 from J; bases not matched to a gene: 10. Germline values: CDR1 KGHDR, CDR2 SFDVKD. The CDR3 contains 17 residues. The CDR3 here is CATSDPGLAGIVGELFF. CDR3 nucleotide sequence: TGTGCCACCAGTGACCCCGGACTAGCGGGTATCGTCGGGGAGCTGTTTTTT.

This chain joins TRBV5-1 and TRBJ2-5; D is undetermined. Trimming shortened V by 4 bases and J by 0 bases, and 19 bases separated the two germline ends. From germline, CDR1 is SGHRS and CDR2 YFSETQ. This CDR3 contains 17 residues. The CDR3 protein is CASSPGNTIGNQETQYF. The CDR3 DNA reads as TGCGCCAGCAGCCCAGGCAATACCATTGGTAACCAAGAGACCCAGTACTTC.

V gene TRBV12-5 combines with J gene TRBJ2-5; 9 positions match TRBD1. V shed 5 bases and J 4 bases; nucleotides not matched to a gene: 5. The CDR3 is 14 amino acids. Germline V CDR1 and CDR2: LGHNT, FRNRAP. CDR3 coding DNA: TGTGCTAGTGGTCTACAGGGGGCGGGAGAGACCCAGTACTTC. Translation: CASGLQGAGETQYF.

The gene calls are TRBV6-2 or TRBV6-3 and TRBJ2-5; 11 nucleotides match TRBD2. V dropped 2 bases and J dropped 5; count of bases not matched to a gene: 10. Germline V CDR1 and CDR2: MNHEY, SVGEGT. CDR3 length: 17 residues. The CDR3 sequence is CASSYGVLAGGGETQYF. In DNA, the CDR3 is TGTGCCAGCAGTTACGGGGTTCTAGCGGGGGGAGGTGAGACCCAGTACTTC.

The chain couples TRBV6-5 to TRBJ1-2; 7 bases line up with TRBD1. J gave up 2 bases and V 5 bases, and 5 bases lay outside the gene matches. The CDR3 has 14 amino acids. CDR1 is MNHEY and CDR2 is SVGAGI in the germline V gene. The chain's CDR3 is CASSLGGQNYGYTF. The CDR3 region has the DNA TGTGCCAGCAGTCTCGGGGGACAGAACTATGGCTACACCTTC.

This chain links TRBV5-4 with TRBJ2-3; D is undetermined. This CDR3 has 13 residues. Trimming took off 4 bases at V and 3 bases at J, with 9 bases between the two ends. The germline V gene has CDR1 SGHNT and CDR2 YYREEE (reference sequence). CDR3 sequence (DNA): TGTGCCAGCAGCCGAGAGAGGACAGATACGCAGTATTTT. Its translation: CASSRERTDTQYF.

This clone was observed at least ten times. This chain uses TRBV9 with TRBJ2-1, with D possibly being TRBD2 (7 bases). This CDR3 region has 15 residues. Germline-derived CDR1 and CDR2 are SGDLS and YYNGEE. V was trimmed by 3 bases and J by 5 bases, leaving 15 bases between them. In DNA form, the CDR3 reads TGTGCCAGCAGCGCCGGGGGGCGGCTTAACAATGAGCAGTTCTTC. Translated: CASSAGGRLNNEQFF. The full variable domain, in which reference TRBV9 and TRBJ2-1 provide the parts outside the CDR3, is DSGVTQTPKHLITATGQRVTLRCSPRSGDLSVYWYQQSLDQGLQFLIQYYNGEERAKGNILERFSAQQFPDLHSELNLSSLELGDSALYFCASSAGGRLNNEQFFGPGTRLTVL.

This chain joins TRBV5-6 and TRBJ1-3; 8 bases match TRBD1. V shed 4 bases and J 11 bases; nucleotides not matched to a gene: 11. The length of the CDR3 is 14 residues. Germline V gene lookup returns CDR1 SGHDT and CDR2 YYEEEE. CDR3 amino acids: CASSPSDREWAIYF. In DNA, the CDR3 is TGTGCCAGCAGCCCATCGGACAGGGAATGGGCCATATATTTT. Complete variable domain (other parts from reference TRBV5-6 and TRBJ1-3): DAGVTQSPTHLIKTRGQQVTLRCSPKSGHDTVSWYQQALGQGPQFIFQYYEEEERQRGNFPDRFSGHQFPNYSSELNVNALLLGDSALYLCASSPSDREWAIYFGEGSWLTVV.

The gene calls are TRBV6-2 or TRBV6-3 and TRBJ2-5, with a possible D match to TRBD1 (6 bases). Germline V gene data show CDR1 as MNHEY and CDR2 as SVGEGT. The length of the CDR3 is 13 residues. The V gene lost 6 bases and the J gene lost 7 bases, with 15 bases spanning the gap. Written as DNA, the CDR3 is TGTGCCAGCAGCCGTGGACAGTTAGGGACCCAGTACTTC. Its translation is CASSRGQLGTQYF.

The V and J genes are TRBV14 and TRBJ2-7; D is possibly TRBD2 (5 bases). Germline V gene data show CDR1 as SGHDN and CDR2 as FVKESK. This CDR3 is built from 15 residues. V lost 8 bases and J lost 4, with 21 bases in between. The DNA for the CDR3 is TGTGCCAGCTCGGGTTCCGGGGATACACCTTACGAGCAGTACTTC. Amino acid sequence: CASSGSGDTPYEQYF.

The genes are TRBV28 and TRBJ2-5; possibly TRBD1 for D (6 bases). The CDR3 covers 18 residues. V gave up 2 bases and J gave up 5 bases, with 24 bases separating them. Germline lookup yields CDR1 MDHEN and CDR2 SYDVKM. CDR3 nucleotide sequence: TGTGCCAGCAGTTTAACTATCCTTGCCAGGGGATCAATCGAGACCCAGTACTTC. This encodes CASSLTILARGSIETQYF.

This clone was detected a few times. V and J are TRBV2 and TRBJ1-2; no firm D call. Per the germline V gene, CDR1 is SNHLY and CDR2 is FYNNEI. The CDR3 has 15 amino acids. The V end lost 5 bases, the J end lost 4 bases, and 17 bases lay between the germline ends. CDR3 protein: CASSFSDLRGYGYTF. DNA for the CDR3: TGTGCCAGCAGTTTCTCGGACCTACGGGGCTATGGCTACACCTTC.

This CDR3 reads CASGFLGGTEAFF. The CDR3 coding sequence is TGTGCTAGTGGTTTCTTAGGGGGCACTGAAGCTTTCTTT. The genes are TRBV12-5 and TRBJ1-1, with D perhaps matching TRBD1 (6 bases). V shed 3 bases and J shed 4 bases, with 9 bases lying between them. The CDR3 is 13 residues long. Germline V gene lookup returns CDR1 LGHNT and CDR2 FRNRAP.

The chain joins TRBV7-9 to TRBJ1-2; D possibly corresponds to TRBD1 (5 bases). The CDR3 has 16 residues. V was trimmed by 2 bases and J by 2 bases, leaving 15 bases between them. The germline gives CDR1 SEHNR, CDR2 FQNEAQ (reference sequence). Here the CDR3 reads CASSLWGPNRNYGYTF. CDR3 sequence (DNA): TGTGCCAGCAGCTTATGGGGCCCCAACAGGAACTATGGCTACACCTTC.

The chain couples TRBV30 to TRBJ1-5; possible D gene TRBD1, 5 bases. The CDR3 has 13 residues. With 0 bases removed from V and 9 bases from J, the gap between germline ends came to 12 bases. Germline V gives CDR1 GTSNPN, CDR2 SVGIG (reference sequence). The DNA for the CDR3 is TGTGCCTGGAGTGTAAGCTCCCAGGGGCCCCAGCATTTT. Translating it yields CAWSVSSQGPQHF.

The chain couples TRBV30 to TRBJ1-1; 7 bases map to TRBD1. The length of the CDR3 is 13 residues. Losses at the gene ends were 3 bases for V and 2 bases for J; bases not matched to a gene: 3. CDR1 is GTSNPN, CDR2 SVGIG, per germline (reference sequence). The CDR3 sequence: CAWRGTVNTEAFF. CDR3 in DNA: TGTGCCTGGAGAGGGACAGTTAACACTGAAGCTTTCTTT. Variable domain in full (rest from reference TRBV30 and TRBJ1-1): SQTIHQWPATLVQPVGSPLSLECTVEGTSNPNLYWYRQAAGRGLQLLFYSVGIGQISSEVPQNLSASRPQDRQFILSSKKLLLSDSGFYLCAWRGTVNTEAFFGQGTRLTVV.

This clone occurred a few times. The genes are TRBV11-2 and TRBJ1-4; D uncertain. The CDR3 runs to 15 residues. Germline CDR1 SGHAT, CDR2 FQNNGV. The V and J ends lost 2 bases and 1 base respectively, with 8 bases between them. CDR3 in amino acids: CASSLSTGTNEKLFF. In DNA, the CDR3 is TGTGCCAGCAGCTTAAGTACCGGAACTAATGAAAAACTGTTTTTT.

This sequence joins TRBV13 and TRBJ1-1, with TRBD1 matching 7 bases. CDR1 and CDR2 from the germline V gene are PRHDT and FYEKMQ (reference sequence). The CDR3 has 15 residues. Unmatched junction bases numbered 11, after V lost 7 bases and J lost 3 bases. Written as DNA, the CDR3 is TGTGCCAGCAAAAGGGACAGCATGTCGTACACTGAAGCTTTCTTT. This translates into CASKRDSMSYTEAFF.

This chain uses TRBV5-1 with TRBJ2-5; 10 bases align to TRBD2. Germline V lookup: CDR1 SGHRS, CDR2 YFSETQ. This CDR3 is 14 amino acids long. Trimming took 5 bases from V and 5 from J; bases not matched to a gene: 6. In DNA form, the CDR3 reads TGCGCCAGCAGTCCGACTAGCGGGCGCGAGACCCAGTACTTC. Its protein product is CASSPTSGRETQYF. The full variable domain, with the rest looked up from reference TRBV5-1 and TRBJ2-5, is KAGVTQTPRYLIKTRGQQVTLSCSPISGHRSVSWYQQTPGQGLQFLFEYFSETQRNKGNFPGRFSGRQFSNSRSEMNVSTLELGDSALYLCASSPTSGRETQYFGPGTRLLVL.

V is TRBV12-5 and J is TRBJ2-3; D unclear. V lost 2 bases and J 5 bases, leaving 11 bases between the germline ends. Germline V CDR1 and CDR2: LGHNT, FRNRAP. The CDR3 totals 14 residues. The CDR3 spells CASGLIYSGDTQYF. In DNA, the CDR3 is TGTGCTAGTGGTTTGATATACTCCGGAGATACGCAGTATTTT.

The CDR3 DNA reads as TGCGCCAGCAGCGCCCGGGAAACACACTATGGCTACACCTTC. Protein sequence: CASSARETHYGYTF. J is TRBJ1-2 and V is TRBV5-1; D call uncertain. Trimming removed 4 bases at V and 3 bases at J, with 13 bases between. The CDR3 has 14 residues. CDR1 is SGHRS and CDR2 is YFSETQ in the germline V gene.

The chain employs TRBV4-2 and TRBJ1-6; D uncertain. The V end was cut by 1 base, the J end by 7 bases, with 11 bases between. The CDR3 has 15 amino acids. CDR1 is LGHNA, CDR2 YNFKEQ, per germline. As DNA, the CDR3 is TGTGCCAGCAGCCAAGTGGTCGTAGAAAATTCACCCCTCCACTTT. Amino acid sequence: CASSQVVVENSPLHF.

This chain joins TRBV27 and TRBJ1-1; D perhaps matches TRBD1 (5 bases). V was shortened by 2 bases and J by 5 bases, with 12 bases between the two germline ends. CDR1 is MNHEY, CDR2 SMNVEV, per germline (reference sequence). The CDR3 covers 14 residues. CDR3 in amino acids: CASSLRDGGTEAFF. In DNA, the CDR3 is TGTGCCAGCAGTTTACGGGACGGAGGGACTGAAGCTTTCTTT.